Listed below are T cell receptor beta chains from one sample, sequenced in a study of human T cells and chemical hapten exposure. TCRdb re-analysed the RACE reads in MiXCR, keeping a single row per CDR3 protein. The profile shows roughly 180,000 distinct CDR3 sequences, around 15% of them singletons. The source material was whole blood, sampled in connection with sensitization to the hapten diphenylcyclopropenone (DPC). The receptors here all came from a woman aged 25 to 39 with alopecia areata. Some clones in this sample may be carry-over from other donors' samples. Each CDR3 is given with its conserved first and last residue. The D gene is left open where the match is weak. Clone size, where shown, is once, few, many, or a class for clones that have expanded.

v_call	clone_size	d_call	j_call	cdr3_aa	cdr3_nt
TRBV9	-	-	TRBJ2-2	CASSVRPTGELFF	TGTGCCAGCAGCGTAAGACCGACCGGGGAGCTGTTTTTT
TRBV29-1	few	-	TRBJ2-3	CSVSRVEDTQYF	TGCAGCGTTTCGCGTGTGGAAGATACGCAGTATTTT
TRBV5-4	-	-	TRBJ1-5	CATTDRTLGSNQPQHF	TGTGCCACCACGGACCGGACCTTGGGAAGCAATCAGCCCCAGCATTTT
TRBV7-6	many	-	TRBJ2-3	CASSSRGLTALKGGTDTQYF	TGTGCCAGCAGCTCACGGGGCCTAACAGCGCTCAAAGGGGGCACAGATACGCAGTATTTT
TRBV30	many	TRBD1	TRBJ2-5	CAWWAWGQGKTQYF	TGTGCCTGGTGGGCTTGGGGACAGGGGAAGACCCAGTACTTC
TRBV6-5	-	-	TRBJ1-1	CASSYRGVTEAFF	TGTGCCAGCAGTTACAGGGGAGTCACTGAAGCTTTCTTT
TRBV29-1	many	-	TRBJ1-3	CSVEGSSGNTIYF	TGCAGCGTCGAAGGAAGCTCTGGAAACACCATATATTTT
TRBV5-1	few	TRBD1	TRBJ1-1	CASSSRQGGTEAFF	TGCGCCAGCAGCTCCCGACAGGGGGGCACTGAAGCTTTCTTT
TRBV29-1	few	-	TRBJ1-1	CSVEDHTKAFF	TGCAGCGTTGAAGATCACACCAAAGCTTTCTTT
TRBV4-3	-	-	TRBJ1-1	CASSQDPRTEAFF	TGCGCCAGCAGCCAAGACCCTCGGACTGAAGCTTTCTTT
TRBV3-1	-	-	TRBJ2-5	CASSQVFGGQETQYF	TGTGCCAGCAGCCAAGTGTTTGGCGGCCAAGAGACCCAGTACTTC
TRBV20-1	few	TRBD1	TRBJ1-4	CSAGQGYGEKLFF	TGCAGTGCTGGACAGGGGTATGGCGAAAAACTGTTTTTT
TRBV7-9	-	-	TRBJ2-2	CASSPPPLVQPELFF	TGTGCCAGCAGCCCCCCACCGCTAGTTCAACCGGAGCTGTTTTTT
TRBV13	many	TRBD1	TRBJ2-5	CASSPGQGETQYF	TGTGCCAGCAGCCCCGGACAGGGAGAGACCCAGTACTTC
TRBV6-6	-	TRBD1	TRBJ1-5	CASLGGGTGNQPQHF	TGTGCCAGCCTGGGAGGGGGCACGGGCAATCAGCCCCAGCATTTT
TRBV3-1	-	-	TRBJ1-5	CASSQGGNQAQHF	TGTGCCAGCAGCCAAGGGGGGAATCAGGCCCAGCATTTT
TRBV2	-	TRBD2	TRBJ2-3	CASSDPRLARDTQYF	TGTGCCAGCAGCGATCCCCGACTAGCGCGAGATACGCAGTATTTT
TRBV5-1	few	TRBD1	TRBJ1-2	CASSKKSGTANYGYTF	TGCGCCAGCAGTAAGAAATCCGGGACAGCTAACTATGGCTACACCTTC
TRBV5-6	once	-	TRBJ1-2	CASSLESGREWNYGYTF	TGTGCCAGCAGCTTGGAGTCAGGGAGGGAGTGGAACTATGGCTACACCTTC
TRBV20-1	-	-	TRBJ1-3	CSARSPSTGSSGNTIYF	TGCAGTGCTAGATCCCCCTCGACAGGTTCCTCTGGAAACACCATATATTTT
TRBV28	few	TRBD1	TRBJ1-1	CAGAEGAMNTEAFF	TGTGCCGGAGCGGAGGGGGCTATGAACACTGAAGCTTTCTTT
TRBV6-2/TRBV6-3	-	-	TRBJ1-5	CASRDQGTYSNQPQHF	TGTGCCAGCAGAGATCAGGGGACCTATAGCAATCAGCCCCAGCATTTT
TRBV27	few	TRBD2	TRBJ2-5	CASSPGTSVWETQYF	TGTGCCAGCAGCCCCGGGACTAGCGTCTGGGAGACCCAGTACTTC
TRBV12-3/TRBV12-4	few	TRBD1	TRBJ1-3	CASTTTGEGGNTIYF	TGTGCCAGCACCACGACAGGGGAAGGTGGAAACACCATATATTTT
TRBV28	-	TRBD1	TRBJ2-2	CASRGTGDTGELFF	TGTGCCAGCAGGGGGACAGGGGACACCGGGGAGCTGTTTTTT
TRBV5-4	many	-	TRBJ1-5	CASSDAGNNQPQHF	TGTGCCAGCAGCGATGCCGGGAACAATCAGCCCCAGCATTTT
TRBV6-6	once	-	TRBJ1-5	CASGPNRRDQPQHF	TGTGCCAGCGGGCCGAACAGGAGAGATCAGCCCCAGCATTTT
TRBV24-1	many	TRBD1	TRBJ1-1	CATSSGQGFTEAFF	TGTGCCACCAGTTCGGGACAGGGATTTACTGAAGCTTTCTTT
TRBV7-9	many	-	TRBJ1-5	CASSSTGSWPQHF	TGTGCCAGCAGCTCAACAGGGTCATGGCCCCAGCATTTT
TRBV29-1	-	TRBD1	TRBJ2-7	CSALSDRAPSEQYF	TGCAGCGCCCTCTCGGACAGGGCCCCGAGCGAGCAGTACTTC
TRBV7-9	few	-	TRBJ2-3	CASSYLIRTDTQYF	TGTGCCAGCAGCTACCTTATTAGGACAGATACGCAGTATTTT
TRBV2	few	-	TRBJ1-4	CASRLATNEKLFF	TGTGCCAGCAGACTTGCAACTAATGAAAAACTGTTTTTT
TRBV28	-	TRBD1	TRBJ1-3	CASRTGANTIYF	TGTGCCAGCCGGACAGGGGCAAACACCATATATTTT
TRBV7-2	few	TRBD1	TRBJ1-6	CASSGTGVSSPLHF	TGTGCCAGCAGCGGGACAGGGGTTAGTTCACCCCTCCACTTT
TRBV7-2	few	-	TRBJ2-7	CASSPFLAHEQYF	TGTGCCAGCAGCCCCTTCCTCGCCCACGAGCAGTACTTC
TRBV7-9	-	-	TRBJ1-4	CARQTNEKLFF	TGTGCCAGGCAAACTAATGAAAAACTGTTTTTT
TRBV28	few	-	TRBJ2-7	CASSFGAFYEQYF	TGTGCCAGCAGTTTTGGGGCGTTCTACGAGCAGTACTTC
TRBV20-1	few	-	TRBJ2-7	CSAIQSTTGIYEQYF	TGCAGTGCTATACAGTCCACTACAGGTATCTACGAGCAGTACTTC
TRBV29-1	many	TRBD1	TRBJ1-5	CSVRQGQEPQHF	TGCAGCGTTCGACAGGGGCAGGAGCCCCAGCATTTT
TRBV4-3	-	TRBD1	TRBJ2-7	CASSSARDSRDEQYF	TGCGCCAGCAGCTCGGCTAGGGACAGCAGGGACGAGCAGTACTTC
TRBV5-4	-	TRBD1	TRBJ2-7	CASSFSTLGTGVKLEQYF	TGTGCCAGCAGCTTTTCCACCTTGGGGACAGGGGTTAAACTCGAGCAGTACTTC
TRBV10-3	-	-	TRBJ1-5	CAISLEGHQPQHF	TGTGCCATCAGCCTTGAGGGCCACCAGCCCCAGCATTTT
TRBV6-5	many	-	TRBJ1-1	CASSYGMGDTEAFF	TGTGCCAGCAGTTATGGGATGGGGGACACTGAAGCTTTCTTT
TRBV20-1	few	-	TRBJ2-7	CSAPVYYEQYF	TGCAGTGCCCCCGTCTATTACGAGCAGTACTTC
TRBV20-1	few	-	TRBJ2-7	CSAQWDGEQYF	TGCAGTGCCCAATGGGACGGCGAGCAGTACTTC
TRBV6-5	-	-	TRBJ2-1	CASKGLSYNEQFF	TGTGCCAGCAAGGGGCTCTCCTACAATGAGCAGTTCTTC
TRBV6-1	-	-	TRBJ2-7	CASTQTGNTYEQYF	TGTGCCAGCACGCAGACAGGAAATACCTACGAGCAGTACTTC